This entry lists 3 T cell receptor beta chains sequenced from one sample in a study of T cells in Graves' hyperthyroidism and ophthalmopathy (dated 2019 in TCRdb). Receptors were amplified or captured by multiplex PCR. For sequencing, an Illumina HiSeq 2000 was employed. Amplification of TCR beta CDR3 regions was carried out from RNA transcripts. The first round of RT-PCR for the TCR CDR3 was performed with the HTBI primer set and the Qiagen OneStep RT-PCR kit. TCRdb reran the public reads through fastp at Q25 and MiXCR, keeping productive beta chains. Rows matching on CDR3 protein sequence are summarized as one entry with the most common DNA and genes. The sample table lists under 300,000 distinct CDR3 sequences, approximately 14% of them with a count of one. Approximately 7.9% of the sample goes to the ten largest clones. Specimen: blood. These receptors all stem from a woman in her thirties or forties with Graves' hyperthyroidism.

This clonotype was detected ten times or more. J is TRBJ1-1 and V is TRBV7-8; D might be TRBD1 (5 bases). The CDR3 totals 16 residues. V shed 5 bases and J shed 4 bases, with 20 bases lying between them. In germline, CDR1 is SGHVS, CDR2 FQNEAQ. The CDR3 spells CASSRGGRGGSTEAFF. As DNA, the CDR3 is TGTGCCAGCAGCCGGGGGGGAAGGGGAGGGAGCACTGAAGCTTTCTTT.

This clonotype occurred many times. The gene calls are TRBV11-2 and TRBJ2-7, with 9 bases fitting TRBD1. V lost 0 bases to trimming and J lost 4 bases; unmatched junction nucleotides: 7. The CDR3 length is 16 residues. CDR1 and CDR2 from the germline V gene are SGHAT and FQNNGV. DNA of the CDR3: TGTGCCAGCAGCTTAGATGAACAGGGGGCGCTGTACGAGCAGTACTTC. Its protein is CASSLDEQGALYEQYF.

At least ten counts were recorded for this clonotype. The rearrangement links TRBV2 to TRBJ1-1; D gene uncertain. There are 15 residues in the CDR3. The germline gives CDR1 SNHLY, CDR2 FYNNEI. Trimming removed 8 bases at V and 2 bases at J, with 18 bases between. Here the CDR3 DNA reads TGTGCCAGCGGACGGGAGGCAGCTGTAAACACTGAAGCTTTCTTT. This sequence encodes CASGREAAVNTEAFF.